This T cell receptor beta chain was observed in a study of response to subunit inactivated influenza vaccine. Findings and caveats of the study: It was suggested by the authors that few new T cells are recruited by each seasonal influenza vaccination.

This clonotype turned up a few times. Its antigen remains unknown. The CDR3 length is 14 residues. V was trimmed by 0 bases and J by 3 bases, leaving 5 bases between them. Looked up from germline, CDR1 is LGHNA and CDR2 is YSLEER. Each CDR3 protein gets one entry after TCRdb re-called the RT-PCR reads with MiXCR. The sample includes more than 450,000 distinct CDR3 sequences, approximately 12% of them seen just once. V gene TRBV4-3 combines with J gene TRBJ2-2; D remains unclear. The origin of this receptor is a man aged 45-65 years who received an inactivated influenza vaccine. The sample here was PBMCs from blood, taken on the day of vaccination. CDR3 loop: CASSQDEDTGELFF. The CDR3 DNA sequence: TGCGCCAGCAGCCAAGATGAGGACACCGGGGAGCTGTTTTTT.